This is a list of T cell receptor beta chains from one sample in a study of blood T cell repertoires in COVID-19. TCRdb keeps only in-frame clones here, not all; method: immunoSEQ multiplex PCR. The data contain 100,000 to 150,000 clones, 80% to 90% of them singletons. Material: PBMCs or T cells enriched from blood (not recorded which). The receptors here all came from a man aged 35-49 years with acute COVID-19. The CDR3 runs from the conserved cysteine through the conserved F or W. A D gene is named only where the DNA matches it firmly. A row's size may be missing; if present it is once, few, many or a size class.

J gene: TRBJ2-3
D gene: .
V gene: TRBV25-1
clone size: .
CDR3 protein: CASSEISTGVEDTQYF
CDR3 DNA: TGTGCCAGCAGTGAGATATCAACGGGGGTGGAAGATACGCAGTATTTT

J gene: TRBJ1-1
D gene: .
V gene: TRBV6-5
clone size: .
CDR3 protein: CASSSTGYTEAFF
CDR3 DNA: TGTGCCAGCAGTTCTACAGGTTACACTGAAGCTTTCTTT

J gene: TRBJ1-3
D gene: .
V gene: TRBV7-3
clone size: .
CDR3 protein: CASSLGQGNTIYF
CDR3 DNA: TGTGCCAGCAGCTTAGGACAGGGAAACACCATATATTTT

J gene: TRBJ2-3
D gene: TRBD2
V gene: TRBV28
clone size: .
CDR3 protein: CASSLLGGFFAAGEGIDTQYF
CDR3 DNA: TGTGCCAGCAGTTTATTAGGAGGTTTCTTTGCGGCGGGAGAGGGGATAGATACGCAGTATTTT

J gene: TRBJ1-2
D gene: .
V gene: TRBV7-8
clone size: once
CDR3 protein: CASSLGAQGFNYGYTF
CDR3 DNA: TGTGCCAGCAGCTTAGGGGCCCAGGGATTCAACTATGGCTACACCTTC

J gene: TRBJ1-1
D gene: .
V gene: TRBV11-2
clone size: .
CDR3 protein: CASSLNQGNTEAFF
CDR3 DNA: TGTGCCAGCAGCCTAAATCAGGGAAACACTGAAGCTTTCTTT

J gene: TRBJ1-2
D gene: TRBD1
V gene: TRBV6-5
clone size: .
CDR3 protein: CASSYSGGDYGYTF
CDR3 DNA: TGTGCCAGCAGTTACTCAGGGGGCGACTATGGCTACACCTTC

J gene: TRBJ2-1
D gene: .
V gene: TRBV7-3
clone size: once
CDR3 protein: CASSLKPDSQQFF
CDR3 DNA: TGTGCCAGCAGCTTAAAACCTGACAGCCAGCAGTTCTTC

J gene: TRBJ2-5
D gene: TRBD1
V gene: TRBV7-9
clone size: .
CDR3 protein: CASTPGTGEAETQYF
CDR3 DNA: TGTGCCAGCACCCCCGGGACAGGGGAAGCAGAGACCCAGTACTTC

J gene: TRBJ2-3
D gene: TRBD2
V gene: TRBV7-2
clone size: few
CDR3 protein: CASSSRTSRTDTQYF
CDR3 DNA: TGTGCCAGCAGCTCCCGGACTAGCAGGACAGATACGCAGTATTTT

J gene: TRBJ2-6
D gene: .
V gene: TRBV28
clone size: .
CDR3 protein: CAIASPERGANVLTF
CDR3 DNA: TGTGCCATAGCTAGCCCTGAGCGGGGGGCCAACGTCCTGACTTTC

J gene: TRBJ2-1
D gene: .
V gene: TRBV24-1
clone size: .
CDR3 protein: CATSGDFYNEQFF
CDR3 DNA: TGTGCCACCAGTGGGGACTTTTACAATGAGCAGTTCTTC

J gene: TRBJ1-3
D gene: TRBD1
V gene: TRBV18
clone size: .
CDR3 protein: CASSPGQSSGNTIYF
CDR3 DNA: TGTGCCAGCTCACCGGGACAGAGCTCTGGAAACACCATATATTTT

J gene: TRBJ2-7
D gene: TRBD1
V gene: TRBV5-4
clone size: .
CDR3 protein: CASSPGQGSYEQYF
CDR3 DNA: TGTGCCAGCAGCCCCGGACAGGGATCCTACGAGCAGTACTTC

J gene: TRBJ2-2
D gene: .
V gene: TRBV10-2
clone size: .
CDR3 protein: CASAGGTAGRELFF
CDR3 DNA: TGCGCCAGCGCCGGAGGGACCGCGGGAAGGGAGCTGTTTTTT

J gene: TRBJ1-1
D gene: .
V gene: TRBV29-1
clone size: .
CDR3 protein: CSVEKTLNTEAFF
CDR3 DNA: TGCAGCGTTGAAAAGACACTGAACACTGAAGCTTTCTTT

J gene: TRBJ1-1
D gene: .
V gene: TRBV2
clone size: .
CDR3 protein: CASRMAFRGNSEAFF
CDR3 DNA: TGTGCCAGCAGGATGGCCTTTAGGGGGAACTCTGAAGCTTTCTTT

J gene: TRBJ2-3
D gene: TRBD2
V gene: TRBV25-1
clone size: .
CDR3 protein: CASSEEGTSVISDTQYF
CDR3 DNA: TGTGCCAGCAGTGAAGAGGGGACTAGCGTGATCTCAGATACGCAGTATTTT

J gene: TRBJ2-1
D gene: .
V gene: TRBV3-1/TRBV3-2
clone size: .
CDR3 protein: CASSQELVLGEQFF
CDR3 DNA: TGTGCCAGCAGCCAAGAACTAGTATTGGGTGAGCAGTTCTTC

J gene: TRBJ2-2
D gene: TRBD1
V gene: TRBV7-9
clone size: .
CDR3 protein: CASSLTGDTGELFF
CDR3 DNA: TGTGCCAGCAGCTTAACAGGGGACACCGGGGAGCTGTTTTTT

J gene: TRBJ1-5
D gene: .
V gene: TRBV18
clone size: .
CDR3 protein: CASSPDQGAFNQPQHF
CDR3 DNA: TGTGCCAGCTCACCAGACCAGGGTGCCTTCAATCAGCCCCAGCATTTT

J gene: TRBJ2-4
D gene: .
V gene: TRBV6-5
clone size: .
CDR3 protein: CASSLDRKKNIQYF
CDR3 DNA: TGTGCCAGCAGTCTCGACAGGAAGAAAAACATTCAGTACTTC

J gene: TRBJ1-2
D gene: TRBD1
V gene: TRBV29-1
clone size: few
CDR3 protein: CSVRDSGYTF
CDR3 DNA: TGCAGCGTGCGGGACAGTGGCTACACCTTC

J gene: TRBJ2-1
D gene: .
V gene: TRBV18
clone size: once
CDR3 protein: CASSPGPNNEQFF
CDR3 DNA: TGTGCCAGCTCACCTGGGCCAAACAATGAGCAGTTCTTC

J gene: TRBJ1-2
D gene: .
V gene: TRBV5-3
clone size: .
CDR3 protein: CARSFLRGFDGYTF
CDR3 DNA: TGTGCCAGAAGCTTTTTAAGGGGTTTCGATGGCTACACCTTC

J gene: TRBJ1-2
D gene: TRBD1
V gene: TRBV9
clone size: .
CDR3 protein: CASSAGQAVGYTF
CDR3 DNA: TGTGCCAGCAGCGCGGGACAGGCGGTCGGCTACACCTTC

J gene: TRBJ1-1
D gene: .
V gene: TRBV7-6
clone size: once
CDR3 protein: CASSSQGPNTEAFF
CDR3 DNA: TGTGCCAGCAGCTCACAGGGCCCCAACACTGAAGCTTTCTTT

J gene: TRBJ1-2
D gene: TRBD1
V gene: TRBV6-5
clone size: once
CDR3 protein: CASSSGQGTHGYTF
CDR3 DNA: TGTGCCAGCAGTTCTGGACAGGGCACCCATGGCTACACCTTC

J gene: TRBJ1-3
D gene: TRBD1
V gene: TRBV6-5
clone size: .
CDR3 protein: CASSLTGVVDTIYF
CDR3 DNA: TGTGCCAGCAGTCTGACAGGGGTGGTGGACACCATATATTTT

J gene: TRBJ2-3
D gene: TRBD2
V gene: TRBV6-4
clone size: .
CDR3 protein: CASSAGLESDTQYF
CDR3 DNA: TGTGCCAGCAGTGCCGGACTAGAATCAGATACGCAGTATTTT

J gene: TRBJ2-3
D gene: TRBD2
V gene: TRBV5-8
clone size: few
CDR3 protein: CASSLSGTSGSTDTQYF
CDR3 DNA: TGTGCCAGCAGCTTGTCTGGGACTAGCGGTTCCACAGATACGCAGTATTTT

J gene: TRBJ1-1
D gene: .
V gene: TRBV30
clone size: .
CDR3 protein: CAWSFLDRNTEAFF
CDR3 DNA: TGTGCCTGGAGTTTCCTGGACAGGAACACTGAAGCTTTCTTT

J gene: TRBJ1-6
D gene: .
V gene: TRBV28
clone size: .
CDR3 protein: CASSLDWGLGNSPLHF
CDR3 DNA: TGTGCCAGCAGTTTAGATTGGGGACTCGGTAATTCACCCCTCCACTTT

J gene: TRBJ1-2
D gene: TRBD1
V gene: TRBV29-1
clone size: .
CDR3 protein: CSVPKTGDRRSFYGYTF
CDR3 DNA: TGCAGCGTTCCTAAAACGGGGGACAGACGATCTTTTTATGGCTACACCTTC

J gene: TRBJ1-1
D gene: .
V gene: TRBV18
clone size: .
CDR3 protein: CASSPGAVNTEAFF
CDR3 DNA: TGTGCCAGCTCACCGGGGGCGGTGAACACTGAAGCTTTCTTT

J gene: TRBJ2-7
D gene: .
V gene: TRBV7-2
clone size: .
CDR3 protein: CASSGRQGGEQYF
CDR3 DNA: TGTGCCAGCAGCGGCCGACAGGGAGGCGAGCAGTACTTC

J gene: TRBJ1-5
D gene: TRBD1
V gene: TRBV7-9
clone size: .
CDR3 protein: CASSLTGNQPQHF
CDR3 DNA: TGTGCCAGCAGCTTGACAGGGAATCAGCCCCAGCATTTT

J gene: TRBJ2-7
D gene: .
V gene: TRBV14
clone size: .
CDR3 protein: CASSPQSYEQYF
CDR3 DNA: TGTGCCAGCAGCCCCCAATCCTACGAGCAGTACTTC

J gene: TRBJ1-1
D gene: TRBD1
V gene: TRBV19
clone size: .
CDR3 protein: CASRAPTGGTEAFF
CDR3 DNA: TGTGCCAGTAGGGCTCCCACAGGGGGCACTGAAGCTTTCTTT

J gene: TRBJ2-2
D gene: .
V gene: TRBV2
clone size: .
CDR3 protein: CASTYHTGAGELFF
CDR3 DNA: TGTGCCAGCACTTACCATACCGGGGCCGGGGAGCTGTTTTTT

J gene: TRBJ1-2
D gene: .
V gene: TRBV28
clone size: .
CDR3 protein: CASSPLGEGYNGYTF
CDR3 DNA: TGTGCCAGCAGCCCTCTAGGGGAGGGGTACAATGGCTACACCTTC

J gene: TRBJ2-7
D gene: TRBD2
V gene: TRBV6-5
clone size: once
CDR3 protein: CASTTLAGDSYEQYF
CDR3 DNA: TGTGCCAGCACCACCCTAGCGGGGGACTCCTACGAGCAGTACTTC

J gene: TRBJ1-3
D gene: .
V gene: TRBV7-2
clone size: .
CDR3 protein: CASSADSSGNTIYF
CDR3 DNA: TGTGCCAGCAGCGCGGACAGCTCTGGAAACACCATATATTTT

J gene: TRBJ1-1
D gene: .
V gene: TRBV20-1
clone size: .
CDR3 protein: CSAPMRREAFF
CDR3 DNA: TGCAGTGCCCCTATGAGGCGGGAAGCTTTCTTT

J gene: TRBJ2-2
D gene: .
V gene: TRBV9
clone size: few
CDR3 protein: CASSVTPSFSTGELFF
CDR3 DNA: TGTGCCAGCAGCGTAACCCCCTCATTCAGCACCGGGGAGCTGTTTTTT

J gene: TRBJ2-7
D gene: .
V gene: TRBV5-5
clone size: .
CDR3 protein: CASSLEVSRGEQYF
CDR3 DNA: TGTGCCAGCAGCTTGGAGGTTTCTCGGGGCGAGCAGTACTTC

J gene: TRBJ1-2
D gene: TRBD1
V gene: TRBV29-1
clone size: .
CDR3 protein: CSVVEGTVYGYTF
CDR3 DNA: TGCAGCGTTGTCGAAGGGACAGTCTATGGCTACACCTTC

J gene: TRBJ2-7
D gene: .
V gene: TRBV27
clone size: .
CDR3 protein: CASSFWGLVSYEQYF
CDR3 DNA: TGTGCCAGCAGTTTTTGGGGACTGGTAAGCTACGAGCAGTACTTC

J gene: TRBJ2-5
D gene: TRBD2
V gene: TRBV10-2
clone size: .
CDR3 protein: CASSDPGTSGETQYF
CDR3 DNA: TGCGCCAGCAGTGATCCAGGGACTAGTGGAGAGACCCAGTACTTC

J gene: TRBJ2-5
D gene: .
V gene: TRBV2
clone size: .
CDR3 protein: CATPRGAQETQYF
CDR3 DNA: TGTGCCACTCCCCGGGGGGCCCAAGAGACCCAGTACTTC

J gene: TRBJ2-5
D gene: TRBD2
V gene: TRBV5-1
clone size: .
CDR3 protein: CASSLSGRTQETQYF
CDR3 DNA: TGCGCCAGCAGCTTGAGCGGGAGGACTCAAGAGACCCAGTACTTC